These 5 T cell receptor beta chains share one sample of origin, sequenced in a study of T cells in Graves' hyperthyroidism and ophthalmopathy. Amplified TCR beta CDR3 regions derived from RNA transcripts. TCR CDR3 underwent first-round RT-PCR with the HTBI primer set. Via MiXCR, TCRdb re-called the multiplex PCR reads, giving one row per CDR3 protein. The profile shows 300,000 to 400,000 distinct CDR3 sequences, about 15% of them singletons. Sequencing was done on a sample of blood. The origin of the receptors is a woman between 55 and 75 years old with Graves' hyperthyroidism.

This clonotype was seen many times. V usage is TRBV28 and J usage is TRBJ2-3, with D unresolved. Germline V gene sequence: CDR1 MDHEN, CDR2 SYDVKM. The CDR3 contains 12 residues. Trimming shortened V by 6 bases and J by 6 bases, and 10 bases separated the two germline ends. For the CDR3, the DNA is TGTGCCAGCAGCCCCCTCCCGGATACGCAGTATTTT. Its translation is CASSPLPDTQYF.

This clonotype was picked up many times. The chain links TRBV30 to TRBJ2-7; TRBD2 might be the D (6 bases). V gave up 2 bases and J gave up 1 base, with 9 bases separating them. The germline gives CDR1 GTSNPN, CDR2 SVGIG (reference sequence). This CDR3 has 13 residues. CDR3 in amino acids: CAWSSGSSYEQYF. In DNA form, the CDR3 reads TGTGCCTGGAGTAGCGGGTCTTCCTACGAGCAGTACTTC.

This clonotype appeared many times. J is TRBJ2-1 and V is TRBV7-3; 9 nucleotides line up with TRBD2. In germline, CDR1 is SGHTA, CDR2 FQGTGA. This CDR3 contains 15 residues. Trimming at V came to 4 bases and at J to 2 bases, leaving 3 bases not matched to a gene. Here the CDR3 DNA reads TGTGCCAGCAGCTCTAGCGGGACTACCTACAATGAGCAGTTCTTC. As protein: CASSSSGTTYNEQFF.

This clonotype was observed at least ten times. V and J are TRBV20-1 and TRBJ2-1; the D is unclear. The CDR3 has 13 amino acids. The germline V and J ends were trimmed by 5 bases and 0 bases, with 8 bases remaining between them. The V gene's germline CDR1 is DFQATT and CDR2 SNEGSKA (reference sequence). CDR3 in DNA: TGCAGTGCTCCCTTAAGCTCCTACAATGAGCAGTTCTTC. Encoded protein: CSAPLSSYNEQFF.

The CDR3 sequence: CASSSRWGATNEKLFF. For the CDR3, the DNA is TGTGCCAGCAGTTCCCGATGGGGGGCAACTAATGAAAAACTGTTTTTT. The gene calls are TRBV28 and TRBJ1-4; D possibly corresponds to TRBD1 (5 bases). The V and J ends lost 4 bases and 0 bases respectively, with 12 bases between them. The germline gives CDR1 MDHEN, CDR2 SYDVKM. The CDR3 loop spans 16 amino acids.